This TCR beta chain was profiled in a study of T cells expressing NK-cell markers (dated by TCRdb to about 2020). Broadly, across the study: Eight donors provided sorted CD3+CD56+NKG2C+, CD3+CD56+NKG2C- and CD3+CD56-NKG2C+ T-cell subsets, whose TCR beta-chain repertoires were profiled. Illumina HiSeq 2000/2500, MiSeq or NextSeq was used to sequence libraries as 2 x 150 bp reads. All eight donors whose samples were sequenced were randomly selected healthy volunteers, three of them men and five women. Of the eight sequenced donors, seven were found to be HCMV-seropositive and one was found to be HCMV-seronegative.

The CDR3 holds 14 amino acids from the cysteine to the phenylalanine. The coding DNA is unavailable. CDR1 SNHLY and CDR2 FYNNEI were looked up in the germline V gene. General study outcomes and caveats: In six donors, the dominant CD3+CD56+NKG2C+ clonotypes were among the top 10 CD8+ clonotypes and accounted for roughly 1.0-7.0% of CD8+ T cells. Those dominant clonotypes were again the most abundant among CD3+CD56-NKG2C+ cells in several donors, at about 25-60.1%. Whether the expanded NKG2C-expressing T cell clones were specific for HCMV antigens was left unclear.

To determine HCMV serostatus, a commercial ELISA kit was used to detect HCMV-specific IgG in serum. Peripheral blood mononuclear cells were isolated from blood by Ficoll density gradient centrifugation. On this clonotype itself: Its antigen remains unidentified.

TCRdb names Illumina HiSeq 2000 as the instrument used. TCR beta cDNA libraries were prepared using 5'RACE template switching, which introduced a universal primer site and unique molecular identifiers. cDNA synthesis was primed from the TCR beta constant segment and was followed by two successive PCR amplification steps. The authors' analysis ran thus. Reads were demultiplexed and grouped by UMI with MIGEC, and clonotypes were assembled and quantified with MiTCR. To exclude erroneous sequences, any TCR cDNA sequence not supported by at least two reads was discarded. The tcR package was used for downstream repertoire analysis, with clonotypes matched between fractions based on CDR3 nucleotide sequence plus V segment. VDJmatch was used to annotate antigen specificity against VDJdb, with one amino acid substitution allowed in CDR3. Following reprocessing of the reads by TCRdb, the data hold one row per CDR3 protein sequence and no DNA is available. Clone size and V and J calls follow TCRdb, not the original study. This sample's table carries 500,000 to 700,000 distinct CDR3 sequences. Approximately 3.6% of the sample comes from the top ten.

The chain joins TRBV2 to TRBJ2-7; TCRdb picks TRBD2, but there is no DNA to check that call. The sample consisted of blood T cells: a sorted CD56 or NKG2C T cell subset, CD4+ or CD8+ T cells, or bulk PBMC T cells (not recorded which). The TCR comes from a man aged 18 to 30 in good health. Donor details come from another sample of the same person, matched by shared clones. The CDR3 amino acid sequence is: CASSYLAGESEQYF.